Below are 6 T cell receptor beta chains sequenced from a single sample in a study of blood T cell repertoires in COVID-19. Data came from immunoSEQ multiplex PCR; TCRdb stores just in-frame clones and leaves some out. This sample yields fewer than 150,000 clones, of which approximately 80% are seen a single time; 7.5% to 10% belongs to the top ten. The sample was peripheral blood. The receptors stem from a woman in her thirties or forties with acute or convalescent COVID-19.

This clone was counted once. The V gene is TRBV27, the J gene TRBJ1-5; tentatively, D is TRBD1 (5 bases). Germline CDR1 MNHEY, CDR2 SMNVEV (reference sequence). The V end lost 6 bases, the J end lost 7 bases, and 13 bases lay between the germline ends. The CDR3 is made up of 13 amino acids. DNA for the CDR3: TGTGCCAGCAGCTCAGGGTTAAGGCAGCCCCAGCATTTT. Translating it yields CASSSGLRQPQHF.

To note about this clone: Other DNA sequences in this sample translate to the same CDR3. This chain uses TRBV6-5 with TRBJ2-7; 10 nucleotides line up with TRBD1. Germline lookup yields CDR1 MNHEY and CDR2 SVGAGI. V lost 6 bases and J lost 2; bases outside the gene matches: 4. The CDR3 totals 14 residues. This CDR3 reads CASRGQGLTYEQYF. DNA for the CDR3: TGTGCCAGCAGGGGACAGGGGCTAACCTACGAGCAGTACTTC.

V and J are TRBV5-1 and TRBJ2-3; D might be TRBD2 (6 bases). CDR3 length: 14 residues. V lost 5 bases, J lost 1 base, and 11 bases lay in between. Germline lookup yields CDR1 SGHRS and CDR2 YFSETQ. Here the CDR3 DNA reads TGCGCCAGCAGAGCCGGCGGGGGCACAGATACGCAGTATTTT. Encoded protein: CASRAGGGTDTQYF.

The V call is TRBV10-1, the J call TRBJ2-4, with 12 bases that match TRBD2. V trimming: 3 bases; J trimming: 3 bases; junction bases outside the gene matches: 9. CDR1 WNHNN and CDR2 SYGVQD come from the germline V gene (reference sequence). This CDR3 comprises 18 residues. CDR3 DNA: TGCGCCAGCAGTGATTGTCTAGCGGGGGGGCGGGGCAAAAACATTCAGTACTTC. As protein: CASSDCLAGGRGKNIQYF.

This sequence joins TRBV7-2 and TRBJ2-7; D may be TRBD1 (6 bases). Germline assignment: CDR1 SGHTA and CDR2 FQGNSA. The CDR3 totals 15 residues. V lost 0 bases and J 1 base, leaving 10 bases between the germline ends. The DNA for the CDR3 is TGTGCCAGCAGCTTAGCGTGGACAGCGTCCTACGAGCAGTACTTC. Encoded protein: CASSLAWTASYEQYF.

V and J are TRBV18 and TRBJ1-1; D perhaps matches TRBD1 (5 bases). The V gene's germline CDR1 is KGHSH and CDR2 LQKENI. The CDR3 is 12 amino acids. V was clipped by 4 bases and J by 5 bases, with 8 bases between them. The CDR3: CASSQGVTEAFF. In DNA form, the CDR3 reads TGTGCCAGCTCACAAGGGGTTACTGAAGCTTTCTTT.